Below, 24 T cell receptor beta chains from the same sample are listed, as sequenced in a study of OX40 agonist ivuxolimab in advanced cancers. TCRdb's table, derived via immunoSEQ multiplex PCR, lists solely in-frame clones and lacks some. The table lists roughly 80,000 clones, roughly 86% of them singletons, with around 2.5% in the top ten. This material consisted of CD4+ or CD8+ T cells sorted from blood, taken in a trial of the OX40 agonist ivuxolimab. These receptors all stem from an adult with an advanced solid tumor such as melanoma, head and neck, liver or kidney cancer.

The gene calls are TRBV20-1 and TRBJ2-7, with no clear D. This CDR3 has 10 amino acids. Between the trimmed V and J ends, which lost 6 bases and 3 bases, there was a span of 6 bases. Germline V gene sequence: CDR1 DFQATT, CDR2 SNEGSKA (reference sequence). DNA of the CDR3: TGCAGTGCCGGAATCTACGAGCAGTACTTC. Its protein is CSAGIYEQYF.

This chain links TRBV5-1 with TRBJ2-5; D ambiguous. V gave up 0 bases and J gave up 5 bases, with 11 bases separating them. The CDR3 covers 14 residues. Germline CDR1 and CDR2: SGHRS and YFSETQ. CDR3 sequence: CASSLGTTWETQYF. CDR3 in DNA: TGCGCCAGCAGCTTGGGTACCACTTGGGAGACCCAGTACTTC.

This clone has a handful of counts. CDR3 sequence (DNA): TGCGCCAGCAGCCTGGGGGACACTGAAGCTTTCTTT. Residues: CASSLGDTEAFF. The chain is built from TRBV4-1 and TRBJ1-1, with a weak D call TRBD1 (5 bases). The V gene's germline CDR1 is MGHRA and CDR2 YSYEKL. This CDR3 comprises 12 residues. V was cut by 4 bases and J by 3 bases, with 6 bases left in between.

CDR3 loop: CASNEGAVDYGYTF. The CDR3 DNA is TGTGCCAGCAACGAGGGGGCGGTCGACTATGGCTACACCTTC. The rearrangement uses TRBV6-1 and TRBJ1-2, with 7 bases aligning to TRBD1. V shed 7 bases and J 3 bases; nucleotides not matched to a gene: 8. The CDR3 is 14 amino acids. Germline V gene lookup returns CDR1 MNHNS and CDR2 SASEGT.

The V and J genes are TRBV5-6 and TRBJ2-5, with D perhaps assigned TRBD1 or TRBD2 (6 bases each). The J call may be incorrect, as the DNA end agrees better with TRBJ2-7. There are 13 residues in the CDR3. In germline, CDR1 is SGHDT, CDR2 YYEEEE. CDR3 loop: CASSLKGEDEQYF. CDR3 coding DNA: TGTGCCAGCAGCTTAAAGGGGGAGGACGAGCAGTACTTC.

The rearrangement joins TRBV6-4 to TRBJ1-2, with TRBD1 identical over 7 bases. The germline CDR1 and CDR2 sequences are MRHNA and SNTAGT. With 6 bases clipped from V and 3 bases from J, the junction kept 10 bases outside the gene matches. This CDR3 has 15 residues. CDR3 loop: CASSRANQGDYGYTF. The CDR3 coding sequence is TGTGCCAGCAGCAGAGCTAACCAGGGGGACTATGGCTACACCTTC.

The CDR3 is CASRIRVDTEAFF. The CDR3 DNA is TGTGCCAGCAGGATCAGGGTTGACACTGAAGCTTTCTTT. This sequence joins TRBV25-1 and TRBJ1-1; D might be TRBD1 (5 bases). V was trimmed by 6 bases and J by 3 bases, leaving 11 bases between them. Germline V gene lookup returns CDR1 MGHDK and CDR2 SYGVNS. The CDR3 extends over 13 amino acids.

This chain uses TRBV19 with TRBJ1-5; D not certain. The CDR3 has 14 residues. The V gene lost 3 bases and the J gene lost 3 bases, with 9 bases spanning the gap. Germline lookup yields CDR1 LNHDA and CDR2 SQIVND (reference sequence). Here the CDR3 DNA reads TGTGCCAGTAGTATTGGCAGAACCAATCAGCCCCAGCATTTT. This gives the protein CASSIGRTNQPQHF.

The V and J genes are TRBV6-5 and TRBJ2-7, with 13 bases that match TRBD2. Losses at the gene ends were 0 bases for V and 12 bases for J; bases not matched to a gene: 5. The CDR3 contains 14 residues. Germline values: CDR1 MNHEY, CDR2 SVGAGI. The CDR3 reads CASSYSGLAGVVYF. CDR3 coding DNA: TGTGCCAGCAGTTACTCCGGACTAGCGGGAGTTGTGTACTTC.

Regarding this clone: The sample has other DNA sequences that encode this CDR3 too. This chain uses TRBV2 with TRBJ1-6, with D unclear. The CDR3 contains 13 residues. Germline V gene sequence: CDR1 SNHLY, CDR2 FYNNEI. Trimming took off 6 bases at V and 10 bases at J, with 13 bases between the two ends. CDR3 in amino acids: CASRLESQSPLHF. As DNA, the CDR3 is TGTGCCAGCAGACTGGAGAGTCAGTCACCCCTCCACTTT.

This clone was seen once. The chain joins TRBV6-5 to TRBJ1-5; no definite D call. Trimming took off 8 bases at V and 0 bases at J, with 2 bases between the two ends. Germline-derived CDR1 and CDR2 are MNHEY and SVGAGI. CDR3 length: 11 amino acids. CDR3 nucleotides: TGTGCCAGCGGTAGCAATCAGCCCCAGCATTTT. Encoded protein: CASGSNQPQHF.

This chain connects TRBV6-5 to TRBJ2-5, with no clear D. Trimming took off 2 bases at V and 1 base at J, with 5 bases between the two ends. Germline V gene data show CDR1 as MNHEY and CDR2 as SVGAGI. The length of the CDR3 is 13 residues. The CDR3 coding sequence is TGTGCCAGCAGTTACAGTCCCCAAGAGACCCAGTACTTC. It is translated as CASSYSPQETQYF.

The rearrangement uses TRBV5-1 and TRBJ2-2; D is perhaps TRBD2 (6 bases). The V end was cut by 3 bases, the J end by 3 bases, with 18 bases between. The CDR3 covers 17 residues. Germline V gene lookup returns CDR1 SGHRS and CDR2 YFSETQ. For the CDR3, the DNA is TGCGCCAGCAGCTCCACTCCAGCCGGGGACTACACCGGGGAGCTGTTTTTT. This gives the protein CASSSTPAGDYTGELFF.

This clone occurred once. The gene calls are TRBV28 and TRBJ1-5, with 7 bases that match TRBD1. The CDR3 length is 15 residues. The germline V gene has CDR1 MDHEN and CDR2 SYDVKM. V lost 6 bases to trimming and J lost 5 bases; unmatched junction nucleotides: 10. The CDR3 region is CASSQRTGRHQPQHF. The CDR3 DNA reads TGTGCCAGCAGCCAAAGGACAGGACGTCATCAGCCCCAGCATTTT.

This sequence joins TRBV19 and TRBJ1-1; D remains ambiguous. V lost 5 bases and J lost 2, with 6 bases in between. The CDR3 totals 12 residues. Germline V gene sequence: CDR1 LNHDA, CDR2 SQIVND (reference sequence). The CDR3 DNA is TGTGCCAGTAGTCGACAAAACACTGAAGCTTTCTTT. It specifies CASSRQNTEAFF.

This clone was seen only a few times. The sample contains more than one DNA sequence encoding this CDR3. This sequence joins TRBV13 and TRBJ2-7; D unresolved. V shed 4 bases and J shed 3 bases, with 10 bases lying between them. Germline-derived CDR1 and CDR2 are PRHDT and FYEKMQ (reference sequence). This CDR3 has 13 amino acids. The DNA of the CDR3 is TGTGCCAGCAGCTCCCGCTGGGGCTACGAGCAGTACTTC. Translating gives CASSSRWGYEQYF.

This chain uses TRBV28 with TRBJ2-7; no firm D call. The germline V and J ends were trimmed by 3 bases and 3 bases, with 12 bases remaining between them. Germline V lookup: CDR1 MDHEN, CDR2 SYDVKM. The CDR3 consists of 14 residues. CDR3 DNA: TGTGCCAGCAGTTTGGATCCCTCTCGCTACGAGCAGTACTTC. Translating gives CASSLDPSRYEQYF.

The chain has TRBV27 and TRBJ1-5, with a tentative D call TRBD1 (6 bases). The germline V gene encodes CDR1 MNHEY and CDR2 SMNVEV (reference sequence). The CDR3 contains 14 residues. V was trimmed by 9 bases and J by 0 bases, leaving 12 bases between them. The CDR3 reads CASNDRPSNQPQHF. The CDR3 nucleotides are TGTGCCAGTAACGACAGGCCTAGCAATCAGCCCCAGCATTTT.

This CDR3 reads CASSRAVAGINEKLFF. CDR3 DNA: TGTGCCAGCTCCCGCGCCGTTGCAGGGATCAATGAAAAACTGTTTTTT. The chain couples TRBV18 to TRBJ1-4, with D possibly matching TRBD1 (5 bases). V lost 6 bases and J lost 5, with 19 bases in between. Germline V gene sequence: CDR1 KGHSH, CDR2 LQKENI. This CDR3 contains 16 residues.

The chain has TRBV2 and TRBJ1-5; D gene ambiguous. CDR1 and CDR2 from the germline V gene are SNHLY and FYNNEI. The CDR3 runs to 15 residues. Trimming took 4 bases from V and 7 from J, leaving 17 bases between them. Here the CDR3 reads CASSGTGATYQPQHF. CDR3 DNA sequence: TGTGCCAGCAGTGGGACCGGAGCCACGTACCAGCCCCAGCATTTT.

A single count supports this clone. This chain joins TRBV11-1 and TRBJ1-1, with 9 bases identical to TRBD1. Looked up from germline, CDR1 is SGHAT and CDR2 is FQDESV (reference sequence). V lost 2 bases and J lost 0; bases outside the gene matches: 4. The CDR3 is 16 residues long. The CDR3 is CASSLKRTGVNTEAFF. The CDR3 DNA follows: TGTGCCAGCAGCTTAAAAAGGACAGGGGTGAACACTGAAGCTTTCTTT.

This rearrangement joins TRBV5-6 to TRBJ2-1, with D possibly being TRBD1 or TRBD2 (5 bases each). CDR1 is SGHDT and CDR2 is YYEEEE in the germline V gene. CDR3 length: 16 amino acids. V lost 4 bases and J 9 bases, leaving 23 bases between the germline ends. The CDR3 DNA reads as TGTGCCAGCAGCGCCGGCCCGGGACCGCCGGCGGGTGAGCAGTTCTTC. Protein sequence: CASSAGPGPPAGEQFF.

The V and J genes are TRBV6-5 and TRBJ2-3; D perhaps matches TRBD2 (6 bases). Trimming took 4 bases from V and 0 from J, leaving 11 bases between them. The V gene's germline CDR1 is MNHEY and CDR2 SVGAGI. This CDR3 region has 15 residues. As DNA, the CDR3 is TGTGCCAGCAGTTCCAGACTAGTAAGCACAGATACGCAGTATTTT. Its translation: CASSSRLVSTDTQYF.

The rearrangement joins TRBV6-6 to TRBJ1-3; perhaps TRBD1 as D (6 bases). The CDR3 has 14 residues. Germline CDR1 reads MNHNY; CDR2 reads SVGAGI (reference sequence). V was cut by 6 bases and J by 4 bases, with 13 bases left in between. The CDR3 nucleotides are TGTGCCAGCAGGCCACAGGGCTCCGGAAACACCATATATTTT. It is translated as CASRPQGSGNTIYF.